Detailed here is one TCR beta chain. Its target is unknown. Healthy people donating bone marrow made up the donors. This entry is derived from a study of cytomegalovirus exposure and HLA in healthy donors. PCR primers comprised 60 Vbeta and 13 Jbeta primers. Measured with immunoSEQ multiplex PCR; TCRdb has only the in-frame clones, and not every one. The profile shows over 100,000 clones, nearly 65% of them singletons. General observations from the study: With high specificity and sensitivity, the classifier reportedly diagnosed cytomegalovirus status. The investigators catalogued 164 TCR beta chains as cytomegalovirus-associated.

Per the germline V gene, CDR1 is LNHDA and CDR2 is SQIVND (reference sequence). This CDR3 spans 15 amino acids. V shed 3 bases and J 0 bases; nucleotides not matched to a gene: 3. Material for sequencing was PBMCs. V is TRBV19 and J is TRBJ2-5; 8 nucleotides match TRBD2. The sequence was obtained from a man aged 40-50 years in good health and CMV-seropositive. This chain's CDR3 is CASSIQRGNQETQYF. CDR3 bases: TGTGCCAGTAGTATCCAGCGGGGGAACCAAGAGACCCAGTACTTC.